This entry features one T cell receptor (beta chain) sequence. What it binds is not known. This entry comes from a study of T cell responses to AZD1222 COVID-19 vaccine. Regarding the study as a whole: Targeting of unmutated variant regions was reportedly seen in nearly half of spike-specific TCRs. Clonal diversity may have been underestimated in mostly white British donors. Repertoire sampling occurred only after the peak T cell response.

Germline V gene lookup returns CDR1 SGHRS and CDR2 YFSETQ. This CDR3 contains 15 residues. V was shortened by 0 bases and J by 2 bases, with 9 bases between the two germline ends. Clones were read by immunoSEQ multiplex PCR, and TCRdb kept only the in-frame ones, dropping some. The data contain about 120,000 clones, approximately 86% of them seen just once; the ten biggest clones take up about 2.5%. The TCR comes from an adult who received the AZD1222 COVID-19 vaccine. The chain has TRBV5-1 and TRBJ1-3; the D gene is possibly TRBD1 (5 bases). The specimen comprised peripheral blood, sampled 28 days after the second AZD1222 dose. The CDR3 nucleotides are TGCGCCAGCAGCTTGGGTCAGGGAGCTGGAAACACCATATATTTT. Its protein is CASSLGQGAGNTIYF.